This record concerns one TCR beta chain sequence. Its antigen is not identified. The data originate from a study of T cell responses to AZD1222 COVID-19 vaccine. Germline V CDR1 and CDR2: SGHTA, FQGNSA. The V and J ends lost 5 bases and 1 base, in that order; junction bases with no gene match: 8. This CDR3 is 18 amino acids long. Study-wide points: Scientists sampled the repertoires only once the peak T cell response had passed. The donor cohort was predominantly white British with a female majority, and clonal diversity may have been underestimated. Baseline seropositivity characterized only six AZD1222 recipients. Dominant CD4 TCR responses targeted spike regions 160-218 and 743-854.

Clones were sequenced by immunoSEQ multiplex PCR, and TCRdb holds only the in-frame ones, with some missing. The data show 90,000 to 150,000 clones, 70% to 85% seen once. The V and J genes are TRBV7-2 and TRBJ2-3, with 14 positions matching TRBD2. The source was peripheral blood, collected on day 0 of AZD1222 vaccination. The receptor's source is an adult in good health. The CDR3 DNA is TGTGCCAGCAGCGACCGAGGGGGACTAGCGGGGGGCACAGATACGCAGTATTTT. This translates into CASSDRGGLAGGTDTQYF. Looking up the rest from reference TRBV7-2 and TRBJ2-3 gives the full variable domain: GAGVSQSPSNKVTEKGKDVELRCDPISGHTALYWYRQSLGQGLEFLIYFQGNSAPDKSGLPSDRFSAERTGGSVSTLTIQRTQQEDSAVYLCASSDRGGLAGGTDTQYFGPGTRLTVL.